Following are 11 T cell receptor beta chains from one sample sequenced in a study of T cells in Graves' hyperthyroidism and ophthalmopathy. From RNA transcripts, TCR beta CDR3 regions were amplified. In the first-round RT-PCR of the TCR CDR3, the HTBI primer set was used. TCRdb called the multiplex PCR reads again in MiXCR, with one record for every CDR3 protein. Among about 300,000 distinct CDR3 sequences, roughly a fifth were seen once, and the ten largest hold less than 45%. Sequencing was performed on blood. Receptors originate from a man in his fifties or sixties with Graves' ophthalmopathy.

This clonotype appeared many times. This chain joins TRBV6-1 and TRBJ2-7; D is possibly TRBD2 (5 bases). Germline V gene sequence: CDR1 MNHNS, CDR2 SASEGT. This CDR3 is 14 amino acids long. Trimming removed 7 bases from V and 3 bases from J, with 16 bases in between. The CDR3 loop reads CASIEDGLNYEQYF. The CDR3 DNA follows: TGTGCCAGCATTGAGGACGGACTCAACTACGAGCAGTACTTC.

This clonotype was seen at least ten times. The chain recombines TRBV5-1 with TRBJ2-7; TRBD1 matches 8 bases. Germline V gene data show CDR1 as SGHRS and CDR2 as YFSETQ. The CDR3 is 16 amino acids. With 6 bases clipped from V and 3 bases from J, the junction kept 14 bases outside the gene matches. The CDR3 here is CASTPSPGQVYYEQYF. In DNA form, the CDR3 reads TGCGCCAGCACCCCGAGTCCGGGACAGGTTTACTACGAGCAGTACTTC.

This clonotype was seen repeatedly, ten times or more. This chain uses TRBV10-3 with TRBJ2-5; D is possibly TRBD1 (6 bases). The CDR3 is 15 amino acids. Germline V lookup: CDR1 ENHRY, CDR2 SYGVKD. V lost 0 bases and J 5 bases, leaving 13 bases between the germline ends. CDR3 bases: TGTGCCATCAGTGAGTCGAACAGGGATGGCGAGACCCAGTACTTC. Protein sequence: CAISESNRDGETQYF.

The CDR3 loop is CASGDRGFYDQETQYF. CDR3 nucleotide sequence: TGTGCCAGCGGAGACAGGGGTTTTTACGACCAAGAGACCCAGTACTTC. The chain has TRBV11-2 and TRBJ2-5, with TRBD1 matching over 8 bases. The germline gives CDR1 SGHAT, CDR2 FQNNGV. Trimming removed 8 bases from V and 0 bases from J; junction bases left unmatched: 11. The CDR3 totals 16 residues. The variable domain in full, completed from reference TRBV11-2 and TRBJ2-5, reads EAGVAQSPRYKIIEKRQSVAFWCNPISGHATLYWYQQILGQGPKLLIQFQNNGVVDDSQLPKDRFSAERLKGVDSTLKIQPAKLEDSAVYLCASGDRGFYDQETQYFGPGTRLLVL.

The chain uses TRBV29-1 and TRBJ2-7; perhaps D is TRBD1 or TRBD2 (7 bases each). Trimming removed 8 bases at V and 2 bases at J, with 22 bases between. CDR3 length equals 15 residues. Germline V gives CDR1 SQVTM, CDR2 ANQGSEA. CDR3 DNA: TGCAGCATTGCAGGGGGGGACAGAGGAACCTACGAGCAGTACTTC. Translation: CSIAGGDRGTYEQYF.

This clonotype turned up a few times. With a much larger clone just one base away, this may be a read error. The chain links TRBV6-2 or TRBV6-3 to TRBJ2-5; D might be TRBD2 (6 bases). Trimming shortened V by 5 bases and J by 4 bases, and 17 bases separated the two germline ends. The CDR3 spans 15 residues. Germline CDR1 MNHEY, CDR2 SVGEGT. CDR3 bases: TGTGCCAGCAGTCGGCGGGAAGGGTGCGGAGAGACCCAGTACTTC. This sequence encodes CASSRREGCGETQYF.

Only a few counts were recorded for this clonotype. This sequence joins TRBV6-4 and TRBJ2-6, with 11 bases aligning to TRBD1. CDR1 and CDR2 from the germline V gene are MRHNA and SNTAGT. The CDR3 totals 19 residues. V dropped 4 bases and J dropped 1; count of bases not matched to a gene: 9. CDR3 in DNA: TGTGCCAGCAGTGCGGCCTCGGGACAGGGGGGTTCTGGGGCCAACGTCCTGACTTTC. Its protein product is CASSAASGQGGSGANVLTF.

This clonotype has more than one count but fewer than ten. V is TRBV9 and J is TRBJ1-2; possibly TRBD1 for D (6 bases). The CDR3 spans 16 residues. V dropped 1 base and J dropped 2 bases, with 15 bases sitting between them. CDR1 is SGDLS and CDR2 is YYNGEE in the germline V gene. The CDR3 region has the DNA TGTGCCAGCAGCGTATCGCCCAGGGGTTTAAACTATGGCTACACCTTC. Translation gives CASSVSPRGLNYGYTF.

The table lists this clonotype with a few counts. The chain recombines TRBV7-9 with TRBJ1-4, with a tentative D call TRBD1 (6 bases). CDR3 length: 14 residues. The V end was cut by 1 base, the J end by 8 bases, with 11 bases between. Looked up from germline, CDR1 is SEHNR and CDR2 is FQNEAQ (reference sequence). In nucleotides, the CDR3 is TGTGCCAGCAGCTTAGGGGGGGCCGGAGAAAAACTGTTTTTT. Its protein is CASSLGGAGEKLFF.

This clonotype showed up many times. This chain joins TRBV6-1 and TRBJ1-5, with D unresolved. Germline V gene sequence: CDR1 MNHNS, CDR2 SASEGT. This CDR3 spans 13 amino acids. V lost 4 bases and J 0 bases, leaving 4 bases between the germline ends. CDR3 residues: CASSASSNQPQHF. The CDR3 nucleotides read TGTGCCAGCAGTGCAAGTAGCAATCAGCCCCAGCATTTT.

On this clonotype itself: Being one base from a much bigger clone, this may be a read error. This rearrangement joins TRBV28 to TRBJ2-7; 9 bases agree with TRBD1. Germline CDR1 and CDR2: MDHEN and SYDVKM. There are 15 residues in the CDR3. Here the CDR3 reads CAGSLQGAKWIEQYF. In nucleotides, the CDR3 is TGTGCCGGCAGTTTACAGGGGGCGAAATGGATCGAGCAGTACTTC.